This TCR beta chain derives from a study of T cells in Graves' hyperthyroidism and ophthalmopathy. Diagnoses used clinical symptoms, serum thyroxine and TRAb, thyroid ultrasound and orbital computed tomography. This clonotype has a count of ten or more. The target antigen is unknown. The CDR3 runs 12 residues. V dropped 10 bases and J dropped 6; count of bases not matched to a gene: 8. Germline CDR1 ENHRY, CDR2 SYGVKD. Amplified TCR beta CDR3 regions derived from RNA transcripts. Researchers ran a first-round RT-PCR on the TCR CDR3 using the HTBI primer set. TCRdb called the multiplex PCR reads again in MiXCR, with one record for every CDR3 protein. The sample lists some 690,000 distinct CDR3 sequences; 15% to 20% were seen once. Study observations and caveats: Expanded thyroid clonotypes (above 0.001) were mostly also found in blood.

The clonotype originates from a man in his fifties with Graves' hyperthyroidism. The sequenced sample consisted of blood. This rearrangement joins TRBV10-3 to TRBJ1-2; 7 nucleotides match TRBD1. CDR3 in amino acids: CATTGVQDGYTF. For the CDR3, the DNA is TGTGCCACAACAGGGGTTCAGGATGGCTACACCTTC.